The entry below gives a single TCR beta chain sequence along with its context. Its antigen is not identified. The data originate from a study of shared clonotypes between healthy human individuals. Overall study: Each donor had three CD4 naive, three CD4 memory, two CD8 naive and one CD8 memory plate.

Subsets obtained from CD4+ cells comprised CD45RA+ naive and CD45RA-negative memory cells. Data came from immunoSEQ multiplex PCR; TCRdb stores just in-frame clones and leaves some out. The sample lists 2 million to 2.5 million clones; almost 96% were seen once. Germline trimming cut 2 bases from V and 5 bases from J; bases unmatched to any gene: 6. The CDR3 contains 15 residues. Germline V CDR1 and CDR2: SGHVS, FNYEAQ. Whole-study findings and limits: Some naive CD4 clonotypes, roughly 4.7%, turned up in common across several donors. Donors were few, which limited the genetic and exposure-history diversity represented.

The TCR comes from a young man in good health. What was sequenced was naive CD4+ T cells sorted from blood. The subset is: CD45RA+ positively selected. This chain joins TRBV7-6 and TRBJ2-7; 10 bases line up with TRBD2. The CDR3, as DNA: TGTGCCAGCAGCTTAACTAGCGGGACAGTCAACGAGCAGTACTTC. Protein: CASSLTSGTVNEQYF. The full variable domain, with the rest looked up from reference TRBV7-6 and TRBJ2-7, is GAGVSQSPRYKVTKRGQDVALRCDPISGHVSLYWYRQALGQGPEFLTYFNYEAQQDKSGLPNDRFSAERPEGSISTLTIQRTEQRDSAMYRCASSLTSGTVNEQYFGPGTRLTVT.